Described below is a single T cell receptor (beta chain) sequence and its context. The target antigen is unknown. Germline CDR1 SGHVS, CDR2 FQNEAQ. Deletions cut 7 bases from V and 6 bases from J, with 13 bases between. The CDR3 loop spans 13 amino acids. The source of the sample is a study of cytomegalovirus exposure and HLA in healthy donors. Study-level results: Cytomegalovirus status was reportedly diagnosed by the classifier with high specificity and sensitivity. With DRB1 most and HLA-C fewest, TCR association rates differed between HLA loci in a later analysis.

60 Vbeta and 13 Jbeta primers were used in PCR. TCRdb's table, derived via immunoSEQ multiplex PCR, lists solely in-frame clones and lacks some. The sample comprises around 74,000 clones, around 80% of which are singletons, and over 2% rests with the top ten. The chain couples TRBV7-8 to TRBJ2-1, with a weak D call TRBD2 (6 bases). The clonotype was recovered from a man aged 30 to 39 in good health and CMV-seronegative. Sequencing was carried out using PBMCs. CDR3 amino acids: CASTGGLGNEQFF. The DNA of the CDR3 is TGTGCCAGCACCGGAGGGCTGGGCAATGAGCAGTTCTTC.